Listed below are T cell receptor beta chains from one sample, sequenced in a study of OX40 agonist ivuxolimab in advanced cancers. The repertoire was sequenced with immunoSEQ multiplex PCR; TCRdb's copy has only in-frame clones and lacks some. The sample holds 80,000 or so clones, around 86% seen once. Specimen: CD4+ or CD8+ T cells sorted from blood, collected in a trial of the OX40 agonist ivuxolimab. The receptors originated from an adult with an advanced solid tumor such as melanoma, head and neck, liver or kidney cancer. The CDR3 runs from the conserved cysteine through the conserved F or W. The D gene is left open where the match is weak. Some rows have no size entry. The others give once, few or many, or a class for an expanded clone.

>.|TRBJ2-7|.|TRBV21-1
TGTGCCAGCAGCAAAGCCGGGGGAGAAGACTACGAGCAGTACTTC
CASSKAGGEDYEQYF
>.|TRBJ2-2|.|TRBV7-3
TGTGCCAGCAGCTTAAACAGGGATGACACCGGGGAGCTGTTTTTT
CASSLNRDDTGELFF
>.|TRBJ2-7|.|TRBV6-1
TGTGCCAGCAGTGAGGAACAGGGTAGGCACTACGAGCAGTACTTC
CASSEEQGRHYEQYF
>.|TRBJ1-1|.|TRBV29-1
TGCAGCGTTGCGTGGGACACTGAAGCTTTCTTT
CSVAWDTEAFF
>.|TRBJ1-5|.|TRBV5-1
TGCGCCAGCAGCTTGTCAGGGACCAGCAATCAGCCCCAGCATTTT
CASSLSGTSNQPQHF
>TRBD2|TRBJ2-5|.|TRBV11-2
TGTGCCAGCAGCTTAGAACTAGCGGGAGTCGTATCCCAGTACTTC
CASSLELAGVVSQYF
>.|TRBJ1-1|once|TRBV9
TGTGCCAGCAGCGATTCCGGGGTAACTGAAGCTTTCTTT
CASSDSGVTEAFF
>TRBD2|TRBJ2-5|.|TRBV5-1
TGCGCCAGCAGCTCGGGACTAGATCTAGCGGAGACCCAGTACTTC
CASSSGLDLAETQYF
>.|TRBJ2-4|.|TRBV4-1
TGCGCCAGCAGCCAAGAAAGGGGGAGCCCTCTAAACATTCAGTACTTC
CASSQERGSPLNIQYF
>TRBD1|TRBJ1-2|.|TRBV5-4
TGTGCCAGCAGAACCGACAGGGGCTATGGCTACACCTTC
CASRTDRGYGYTF
>TRBD2|TRBJ2-1|.|TRBV5-1
TGCGCCAGCAGCCTACCGACTAGCGGGGGCTTCAATGAGCAGTTCTTC
CASSLPTSGGFNEQFF
>.|TRBJ2-2|few|TRBV5-1
TGCGCCAGCAGCTTGGGGGACCGGGACACCGGGGAGCTGTTTTTT
CASSLGDRDTGELFF
>.|TRBJ1-6|once|TRBV30
TGTGCCTGGAAACGGCTCTCCTATAATTCACCCCTCCACTTT
CAWKRLSYNSPLHF
>.|TRBJ1-1|.|TRBV7-3
TGTGCCAGCAGCTTAACAACGCTTACTGAAGCTTTCTTT
CASSLTTLTEAFF
>.|TRBJ2-3|.|TRBV12-5
TGTGCTAGTGGTCCGGGAACTCGCACAGATACGCAGTATTTT
CASGPGTRTDTQYF
>TRBD2|TRBJ2-3|.|TRBV4-2
TGTGCCAGCAGCCAAGATAGGAGCGGGGTCACAGATACGCAGTATTTT
CASSQDRSGVTDTQYF
>.|TRBJ2-7|once|TRBV6-1
TGTGCCAGCAGTGAAGTCGGCAGGGACTACGAGCAGTACTTC
CASSEVGRDYEQYF
>TRBD1|TRBJ1-5|once|TRBV19
TGTGCCAGTAGTGGGACAGGGGTACGGAATCAGCCCCAGCATTTT
CASSGTGVRNQPQHF
>.|TRBJ1-2|.|TRBV5-4
TGTGCCAGCACCCCCTCCTCGTCCCCCCGGGTGGGCTACACCTTC
CASTPSSSPRVGYTF
>.|TRBJ2-2|once|TRBV10-3
TGTGCCATCAGTGCGCCCGGGACAATGAACACCGGGGAGCTGTTTTTT
CAISAPGTMNTGELFF
>.|TRBJ1-5|.|TRBV16
TGTGCCAGCAGCCCTATTCAGAAGCAGCCCCAGCATTTT
CASSPIQKQPQHF
>.|TRBJ1-6|.|TRBV18
TGTGCCAGCTCACAGAGCCGGGGGAATTCACCCCTCCACTTT
CASSQSRGNSPLHF
>.|TRBJ2-7|.|TRBV2
TGTGCCAGCAGTGAACAGGGCTACGAGCAGTACTTC
CASSEQGYEQYF
>TRBD2|TRBJ2-1|.|TRBV10-1
TGCGCCAGCAGTGCCCTTGCTAGCGGGAGCAACAATGAGCAGTTCTTC
CASSALASGSNNEQFF
>.|TRBJ2-5|.|TRBV21-1
TGTGCCAGCAGCAAACCCCTGTCGAGTGAAGAGACCCAGTACTTC
CASSKPLSSEETQYF
>.|TRBJ2-7|.|TRBV2
TGTGCCAGCAGGCAAAGGACGGGGCCGCTTGTGCTCGAGCAGTACTTC
CASRQRTGPLVLEQYF
>.|TRBJ1-6|few|TRBV19
TGTGCCAGTAGTAATAACAGGGAGGCCACCACCCTCCACTTT
CASSNNREATTLHF
>.|TRBJ2-1|.|TRBV6-5
TGTGCCAGCAGGCTTATGAGCTCCTACAATGAGCAGTTCTTC
CASRLMSSYNEQFF
>.|TRBJ2-3|.|TRBV5-1
TGCGCCAGCAGCTTCACAGATACGCAGTATTTT
CASSFTDTQYF
>.|TRBJ2-5|few|TRBV13
TGTGCCAGCAGCGACGGGGGCAACGGAGAGACCCAGTACTTC
CASSDGGNGETQYF
>TRBD1|TRBJ1-3|.|TRBV28
TGTGCCAGCAGTTTACGGACAGGGATAGGTGGAAACACCATATATTTT
CASSLRTGIGGNTIYF
>.|TRBJ1-1|.|TRBV7-7
TGTGCCAGCAGCTTAAACAAAGACACTGAAGCTTTCTTT
CASSLNKDTEAFF
>.|TRBJ1-5|.|TRBV7-3
TGTGCCAGCAGCTTAGACCTTGGGGGACATGGCAATCAGCCCCAGCATTTT
CASSLDLGGHGNQPQHF
>TRBD2|TRBJ2-1|.|TRBV28
TGTGCCACCTCAGCTAGCGGGAGTACAAATGAGCAGTTCTTC
CATSASGSTNEQFF
>.|TRBJ1-1|.|TRBV6-1
TGTGCCAGCAGTGATAGGGTAACTGAAGCTTTCTTT
CASSDRVTEAFF
>.|TRBJ1-2|few|TRBV4-2
TGTGCCAGCCAGTTTCGGGGGGACTATGGCTACACCTTC
CASQFRGDYGYTF
>.|TRBJ2-7|.|TRBV25-1
TGTGCCAGCAGTGAATACCAGGCGGGTACCGAGCAGTACTTC
CASSEYQAGTEQYF
>TRBD1|TRBJ1-4|.|TRBV4-1
TGCGCCAGCAGCCAAGAGACAGGGACTAATGAAAAACTGTTTTTT
CASSQETGTNEKLFF
>TRBD1|TRBJ1-1|once|TRBV27
TGTGCCAGCATGAACAGGGGAAGGAGCACTGAAGCTTTCTTT
CASMNRGRSTEAFF
>TRBD1|TRBJ2-1|.|TRBV7-9
TGTGCCAGCAGCCGGACAGGGCCAGAGTTCTTC
CASSRTGPEFF
>TRBD1|TRBJ2-7|.|TRBV6-5
TGTGCCAGCGAAGGACAGGGTGGCTACGAGCAGTACTTC
CASEGQGGYEQYF
>TRBD1|TRBJ1-2|.|TRBV5-1
TGCGCCAGCAGCTTTAACAGGGGGCTAAGTGGCTACACCTTC
CASSFNRGLSGYTF
>TRBD1|TRBJ1-3|.|TRBV7-2
TGTGCCAGCAGCTTAGCAGGGGGCGCCGGTGGAAACACCATATATTTT
CASSLAGGAGGNTIYF
>TRBD2|TRBJ2-5|.|TRBV5-1
TGCGCCAGCAGCTTATTAACTAGCGGCGAAGCGACCCAGTACTTC
CASSLLTSGEATQYF
>TRBD1|TRBJ1-1|few|TRBV4-1
TGCGCCAGCAGCTCGGCAAGACAGGGAGCTTTCTTT
CASSSARQGAFF
>.|TRBJ2-7|.|TRBV27
TGTGCCAGCAGTTTCATCCCATCAGCTGACTACTACGAGCAGTACTTC
CASSFIPSADYYEQYF
>.|TRBJ1-1|.|TRBV11-2
TGTGCCAGCAGCCGCACAGGGAGTAGCACTGAAGCTTTCTTT
CASSRTGSSTEAFF